A single sample gave rise to the 30 T cell receptor beta chains below, sequenced in a study of T cell responses to AZD1222 COVID-19 vaccine. TCRdb's table, derived via immunoSEQ multiplex PCR, lists solely in-frame clones and lacks some. The table lists around 140,000 clones, roughly 89% of them singletons, with around 7.6% in the top ten. Here the sequenced sample was peripheral blood, taken 28 days after the second dose of the MenACWY control vaccine. These receptors originate from an adult who received the MenACWY meningococcal vaccine as a control.

The rearrangement uses TRBV19 and TRBJ1-1, with TRBD1 as a possible D gene (5 bases). V lost 5 bases and J 2 bases, leaving 12 bases between the germline ends. Germline V gene data show CDR1 as LNHDA and CDR2 as SQIVND (reference sequence). CDR3 size: 14 residues. The CDR3 nucleotides are TGTGCCAGTAGTCCTCAGGGTTACAACACTGAAGCTTTCTTT. Translation gives CASSPQGYNTEAFF.

CDR3 nucleotide sequence: TGTGCCAGCAGTTACCGCGATCAAGGGGGCTATGGCTACACCTTC. Amino acids: CASSYRDQGGYGYTF. The V call is TRBV6-6, the J call TRBJ1-2; a possible D gene is TRBD1 (6 bases). Germline V lookup: CDR1 MNHNY, CDR2 SVGAGI (reference sequence). The V end lost 2 bases, the J end lost 4 bases, and 14 bases lay between the germline ends. The CDR3 spans 15 residues.

J is TRBJ1-3 and V is TRBV5-1, with D uncertain. Germline assignment: CDR1 SGHRS and CDR2 YFSETQ. This CDR3 has 14 residues. V lost 4 bases to trimming and J lost 2 bases, with 10 bases between them. The CDR3 sequence: CASSIDTAGNTIYF. The CDR3 nucleotides read TGCGCCAGCAGCATAGACACTGCTGGAAACACCATATATTTT.

This clone has more than one count but fewer than ten. This rearrangement joins TRBV6-2 or TRBV6-3 to TRBJ2-2; 12 bases line up with TRBD1. Per the germline V gene, CDR1 is MNHEY and CDR2 is SVGEGT. The V segment lost 5 bases and the J segment 3 bases; nucleotides outside the gene matches: 19. CDR3 length: 21 residues. CDR3 region: CASSTPLGQGAGLRDTGELFF. CDR3 DNA sequence: TGTGCCAGCAGTACCCCCTTGGGACAGGGGGCGGGACTGCGGGACACCGGGGAGCTGTTTTTT.

V is TRBV4-3 and J is TRBJ2-7; TRBD1 matches 10 bases. With 3 bases clipped from V and 0 bases from J, the junction kept 2 bases outside the gene matches. This CDR3 has 15 residues. CDR1 and CDR2 (germline): LGHNA, YSLEER. The CDR3 bases are TGCGCCAGCAGCCAGCGGACAGGGGGCTCCTACGAGCAGTACTTC. As protein: CASSQRTGGSYEQYF.

The gene calls are TRBV4-3 and TRBJ1-4, with D possibly matching TRBD1 (6 bases). CDR1 and CDR2 (germline): LGHNA, YSLEER. V lost 1 base, J lost 5 bases, and 17 bases lay in between. The CDR3 sequence is 17 residues long. The CDR3: CASSQGADSSKNEKLFF. The CDR3 DNA follows: TGCGCCAGCAGCCAAGGGGCGGACAGTAGTAAAAATGAAAAACTGTTTTTT.

The chain employs TRBV9 and TRBJ1-6; the match to TRBD1 covers 7 bases. Germline values: CDR1 SGDLS, CDR2 YYNGEE. The CDR3 sequence is 14 residues long. The trim removed 3 bases at V and 5 bases at J, leaving 2 bases unmatched. Here the CDR3 reads CASSADRDNSPLHF. The CDR3 DNA reads as TGTGCCAGCAGCGCTGACAGGGATAATTCACCCCTCCACTTT.

V and J are TRBV7-2 and TRBJ2-7; no clear D gene. The V end lost 1 base, the J end lost 3 bases, and 7 bases lay between the germline ends. The CDR3 is 13 residues long. Per the germline V gene, CDR1 is SGHTA and CDR2 is FQGNSA. The DNA of the CDR3 is TGTGCCAGCAGCTTAGATCTGGACTACGAGCAGTACTTC. It translates to CASSLDLDYEQYF.

The chain links TRBV5-5 to TRBJ1-2, with 7 bases that match TRBD1. Per germline, CDR1 SGHKS and CDR2 YYEKEE (reference sequence). After removal of 5 bases from V and 7 bases from J, the junction contained 8 bases not matched to a gene. The CDR3 has 13 amino acids. The CDR3 nucleotides are TGTGCCAGCAGATCCGCGACAGGGTCTGGCTACACCTTC. This translates into CASRSATGSGYTF.

This CDR3 reads CSVVAGTGATTDTQYF. The CDR3, as DNA: TGCAGCGTTGTGGCCGGGACAGGGGCGACCACAGATACGCAGTATTTT. This chain uses TRBV29-1 with TRBJ2-3; 10 bases agree with TRBD1. The CDR3 length is 16 residues. V shed 4 bases and J 2 bases; nucleotides not matched to a gene: 9. Germline V gene sequence: CDR1 SQVTM, CDR2 ANQGSEA.

The rearrangement uses TRBV19 and TRBJ2-7; possibly TRBD2 for D (5 bases). CDR3 length equals 16 residues. CDR1 and CDR2 from the germline V gene are LNHDA and SQIVND (reference sequence). The V end lost 3 bases, the J end lost 0 bases, and 15 bases lay between the germline ends. The CDR3 region has the DNA TGTGCCAGTAGTATTTTCGGTAGCGCAAGCTCCTACGAGCAGTACTTC. Its translation: CASSIFGSASSYEQYF.

The rearrangement links TRBV18 to TRBJ1-1; a possible D gene is TRBD1 (6 bases). The germline CDR1 and CDR2 sequences are KGHSH and LQKENI. Trimming pared 2 bases from V and 8 bases from J, leaving 15 bases between. The CDR3 covers 14 residues. The CDR3 nucleotides are TGTGCCAGCTCACCAACCCAGGGGTCCTACGAAGCTTTCTTT. Protein sequence: CASSPTQGSYEAFF.

This CDR3 reads CASSQGTRKSTDTQYF. DNA of the CDR3: TGTGCCAGCAGCCAAGGAACAAGGAAAAGCACAGATACGCAGTATTTT. The chain combines TRBV14 with TRBJ2-3; no clear D gene. V lost 1 base, J lost 0 bases, and 11 bases lay in between. The CDR3 extends over 16 amino acids. Germline V CDR1 and CDR2: SGHDN, FVKESK. Drawing the rest from reference TRBV14 and TRBJ2-3, the complete variable domain is EAGVTQFPSHSVIEKGQTVTLRCDPISGHDNLYWYRRVMGKEIKFLLHFVKESKQDESGMPNNRFLAERTGGTYSTLKVQPAELEDSGVYFCASSQGTRKSTDTQYFGPGTRLTVL.

V is TRBV14 and J is TRBJ1-4, with D unclear. Germline V gene data show CDR1 as SGHDN and CDR2 as FVKESK. Trimming cost V 1 base and J 8 bases, with 5 bases left between them. This CDR3 has 12 residues. The CDR3 reads CASSQGQEKLFF. CDR3 bases: TGTGCCAGCAGCCAAGGGCAGGAAAAACTGTTTTTT.

This chain connects TRBV19 to TRBJ1-5; tentative D call: TRBD1 (6 bases). Germline lookup yields CDR1 LNHDA and CDR2 SQIVND (reference sequence). This CDR3 has 14 residues. The V end was cut by 1 base, the J end by 9 bases, with 13 bases between. CDR3 sequence: CASSIGGGQPPQHF. The CDR3 nucleotides read TGTGCCAGTAGTATAGGTGGGGGCCAGCCGCCCCAGCATTTT.

J is TRBJ1-1 and V is TRBV28; 12 nucleotides line up with TRBD1. Germline V gene data show CDR1 as MDHEN and CDR2 as SYDVKM. The CDR3 covers 18 residues. V dropped 2 bases and J dropped 4; count of bases not matched to a gene: 11. As DNA, the CDR3 is TGTGCCAGCAGTTTAACCGGGACAGGGGGCGCTGAGAGCACTGAAGCTTTCTTT. Translated, it gives CASSLTGTGGAESTEAFF.

In this sample, this clone turned up a few times. This chain links TRBV9 with TRBJ1-2; no definite D call. V dropped 3 bases and J dropped 7 bases, with 10 bases sitting between them. CDR1 and CDR2 (germline): SGDLS, YYNGEE. The CDR3 loop spans 12 amino acids. CDR3 protein: CASSDQSGGYTF. CDR3 sequence (DNA): TGTGCCAGCAGCGACCAATCTGGTGGCTACACCTTC.

The V call is TRBV21-1, the J call TRBJ2-2; TRBD1 is the table's D call, not checked against the DNA. TRBV21-1 is listed as a pseudogene. CDR3 length equals 16 residues. In DNA, the CDR3 is TGTGCCAGCAGCAATCCCACAGGGGAGGACACCGGGGAGCTGTTTTTT. Translated, it gives CASSNPTGEDTGELFF.

The chain carries TRBV16 and TRBJ1-2; 9 bases are a match to TRBD1. CDR3 length: 14 residues. The V segment lost 4 bases and the J segment 6 bases; nucleotides outside the gene matches: 6. Germline assignment: CDR1 KGHSY and CDR2 FQNENV. DNA for the CDR3: TGTGCCAGCAGCCCCTGGACAGGGGAGAATGGCTACACCTTC. Translation gives CASSPWTGENGYTF.

This chain connects TRBV5-6 to TRBJ1-6; the D is unclear. Trimming shortened V by 2 bases and J by 7 bases, and 10 bases separated the two germline ends. CDR1 and CDR2 from the germline V gene are SGHDT and YYEEEE. The CDR3 is 14 amino acids. The CDR3 DNA sequence: TGTGCCAGCAGCTTAGGCCAGCTAAATTCACCCCTCCACTTT. It encodes CASSLGQLNSPLHF.

This chain connects TRBV4-3 to TRBJ2-1, with 8 bases that match TRBD2. The CDR3 is made up of 16 amino acids. CDR1 LGHNA and CDR2 YSLEER come from the germline V gene. V shed 1 base, J shed 3 bases, and the junction held 5 bases outside the gene matches. CDR3 bases: TGCGCCAGCAGCCAAGCGGGGGGGGGACACTACAATGAGCAGTTCTTC. It yields the protein CASSQAGGGHYNEQFF.

This chain joins TRBV23-1 and TRBJ2-1; the D gene could be TRBD1 or TRBD2 (5 bases each). TRBV23-1 is given ORF status, its function remaining uncertain. V lost 0 bases to trimming and J lost 12 bases, with 21 bases between them. The CDR3 extends over 16 amino acids. The CDR3 coding sequence is TGCGCCAGCAGTCAATCCAGGGCAGGGAGAGAGCTTCGGCAGTTCTTC. Protein product: CASSQSRAGRELRQFF.

The chain carries TRBV24-1 and TRBJ2-6; 7 positions match TRBD1. The CDR3 consists of 17 residues. Germline loops: CDR1 KGHDR, CDR2 SFDVKD. V shed 6 bases and J 2 bases; nucleotides not matched to a gene: 9. CDR3 protein: CATSPPGGKAGANVLTF. CDR3 in DNA: TGTGCCACCAGTCCGCCAGGGGGAAAAGCTGGGGCCAACGTCCTGACTTTC.

This chain uses TRBV11-2 with TRBJ2-7; 9 bases align to TRBD2. CDR3 length: 15 amino acids. The germline CDR1 and CDR2 sequences are SGHAT and FQNNGV. V lost 1 base and J lost 2; bases outside the gene matches: 3. This CDR3 reads CASSLGRGGTYEQYF. Here the CDR3 DNA reads TGTGCCAGCAGCTTAGGGCGGGGGGGGACCTACGAGCAGTACTTC.

This chain uses TRBV9 with TRBJ2-5; D not resolved. Germline CDR1 reads SGDLS; CDR2 reads YYNGEE. The ends were cut back, 3 bases at V and 1 base at J, with 16 bases in the middle. This CDR3 has 16 amino acids. CDR3 DNA sequence: TGTGCCAGCAGCGGAGACGCTTACAGCGTCCAAGAGACCCAGTACTTC. This gives the protein CASSGDAYSVQETQYF.

Concerning this clone: Distinct nucleotide sequences in the sample also encode this CDR3. This chain uses TRBV3-1 (or the pseudogene TRBV3-2) with TRBJ2-5; D gene ambiguous. V shed 2 bases and J shed 1 base, with 5 bases lying between them. Germline CDR1 reads LGHDT; CDR2 reads YNNKEL (reference sequence). CDR3 length: 13 residues. CDR3 protein: CASSQQVQETQYF. In nucleotides, the CDR3 is TGTGCCAGCAGCCAACAAGTCCAAGAGACCCAGTACTTC.

The chain couples TRBV27 to TRBJ2-3; D is unclear. The V gene lost 6 bases and the J gene lost 0 bases, with 10 bases spanning the gap. The CDR3 loop spans 14 amino acids. The germline V gene has CDR1 MNHEY and CDR2 SMNVEV (reference sequence). CDR3 region: CASSLVISTDTQYF. Written as DNA, the CDR3 is TGTGCCAGCAGCCTGGTCATCAGCACAGATACGCAGTATTTT.

The V and J genes are TRBV24-1 and TRBJ2-3; D unresolved. The V and J ends lost 0 bases and 1 base respectively, with 13 bases between them. There are 17 residues in the CDR3. The germline V gene encodes CDR1 KGHDR and CDR2 SFDVKD. Here the CDR3 reads CATSDLRLGTGTDTQYF. DNA of the CDR3: TGTGCCACCAGTGATTTGCGGTTGGGCACCGGCACAGATACGCAGTATTTT.

This clone occurred a few times. The gene calls are TRBV7-2 and TRBJ2-7; 11 nucleotides match TRBD1. The V segment lost 5 bases and the J segment 5 bases; nucleotides outside the gene matches: 5. The length of the CDR3 is 14 residues. CDR1 and CDR2 (germline): SGHTA, FQGNSA. The CDR3 spells CASSRGQGANEQYF. The DNA of the CDR3 is TGTGCCAGCAGCCGCGGACAGGGGGCGAACGAGCAGTACTTC. Variable domain in full (rest from reference TRBV7-2 and TRBJ2-7): GAGVSQSPSNKVTEKGKDVELRCDPISGHTALYWYRQSLGQGLEFLIYFQGNSAPDKSGLPSDRFSAERTGGSVSTLTIQRTQQEDSAVYLCASSRGQGANEQYFGPGTRLTVT.

This chain links TRBV6-2 or TRBV6-3 with TRBJ1-1, with TRBD1 as a possible D gene (5 bases). Germline CDR1 reads MNHEY; CDR2 reads SVGEGT. The CDR3 runs 14 residues. V lost 5 bases and J 6 bases, leaving 16 bases between the germline ends. DNA for the CDR3: TGTGCCAGCAGTAACGGGGGACGGAAGCCTGAAGCTTTCTTT. Its translation: CASSNGGRKPEAFF.